This TCR beta chain originates from a study of cytomegalovirus exposure and HLA in healthy donors. The sample holds a few counts of this clone. CDR3 length: 14 residues. V was pared by 3 bases and J by 1 base, with 2 bases of the junction left unmatched. The germline V gene has CDR1 SGHTA and CDR2 FQGNSA. This PCR relied on a set of 60 Vbeta primers and 13 Jbeta primers. Generated by immunoSEQ multiplex PCR, the TCRdb table keeps only in-frame clones and is missing some. The table records 130,000 to 150,000 clones, 73% of them present only once. The sequence came from a middle-aged woman in good health and CMV-seronegative. This sequence joins TRBV7-2 and TRBJ1-2; 7 nucleotides match TRBD1. The sequenced sample consisted of PBMCs. This CDR3 reads CASSLRQGNYGYTF. CDR3 coding DNA: TGTGCCAGCAGCTTGAGACAGGGTAACTATGGCTACACCTTC.